One and the same sample provided the 30 T cell receptor beta chains below, sequenced in a study of lymphopenia after photon versus proton radiotherapy. The method was immunoSEQ multiplex PCR; TCRdb's version includes in-frame clones alone and lacks a portion of them. The sample lists some 41,000 clones; around 84% were seen once. The specimen comprised peripheral blood, sampled from a patient treated with proton-based radiotherapy. These receptors were taken from a woman aged 70-85 years with pancreatic cancer. Some clones in this sample may be carry-over from other donors' samples.

The CDR3 bases are TGTGCCAGTACAGGAACTAGCGGGAGGCCCGTCCCCGGGGAGCTGTTTTTT. Translated: CASTGTSGRPVPGELFF. The V gene is TRBV19, the J gene TRBJ2-2; the match to TRBD2 covers 12 bases. J was trimmed by 6 bases and V by 7 bases; bases with no gene match: 12. This CDR3 is built from 17 residues. Germline values: CDR1 LNHDA, CDR2 SQIVND (reference sequence).

This rearrangement joins TRBV11-3 to TRBJ2-1, with D unclear. This CDR3 contains 14 residues. Germline-derived CDR1 and CDR2 are SGHNT and YENEEA. Trimming removed 2 bases from V and 8 bases from J, with 13 bases in between. The CDR3 protein is CASSLSSVSDEQFF. As DNA, the CDR3 is TGTGCCAGCAGCTTAAGCTCTGTATCGGATGAGCAGTTCTTC.

The CDR3 region has the DNA TGCGCCAGCAGCCAAGTTGCAGGGGAATCCTACGAGCAGTACTTC. It yields the protein CASSQVAGESYEQYF. The rearrangement joins TRBV4-3 to TRBJ2-7; TRBD1 is a possible D gene (6 bases). Germline V gives CDR1 LGHNA, CDR2 YSLEER. The ends were cut back, 1 base at V and 1 base at J, with 11 bases in the middle. The CDR3 covers 15 residues.

The chain carries TRBV6-1 and TRBJ1-4, with D possibly being TRBD1 (6 bases). This CDR3 contains 14 residues. Germline CDR1 is MNHNS and CDR2 is SASEGT. V was cut by 4 bases and J by 14 bases, with 20 bases left in between. The CDR3 is CASSAGDKQGVLFF. CDR3 nucleotides: TGTGCCAGCAGTGCCGGCGACAAACAGGGTGTGCTGTTTTTT.

The rearrangement uses TRBV5-1 and TRBJ2-1; D is unresolved. The V gene lost 0 bases and the J gene lost 5 bases, with 6 bases spanning the gap. The V gene's germline CDR1 is SGHRS and CDR2 YFSETQ. CDR3 length: 13 amino acids. CDR3 in DNA: TGCGCCAGCAGCTTGGTGGCCAACAATGAGCAGTTCTTC. Translating gives CASSLVANNEQFF.

CDR3 in amino acids: CASTRTGNYGYTF. The CDR3 nucleotides are TGTGCCAGTACCAGGACAGGGAACTATGGCTACACCTTC. This chain connects TRBV19 to TRBJ1-2; 8 positions match TRBD1. The junction had 3 bases not matched to a gene; V was cut back by 7 bases and J by 2 bases. This CDR3 contains 13 residues. Germline-derived CDR1 and CDR2 are LNHDA and SQIVND (reference sequence).

This clone came up once. The chain links TRBV18 to TRBJ1-6; 7 nucleotides agree with TRBD1. The germline V gene encodes CDR1 KGHSH and CDR2 LQKENI. The V gene end was trimmed by 4 bases and the J gene end by 5 bases; junction bases not matched to a gene: 8. The CDR3 spans 16 residues. CDR3 amino acids: CASSLDGGQHNSPLHF. DNA of the CDR3: TGTGCCAGCTCACTCGACGGGGGACAGCATAATTCACCCCTCCACTTT.

Here the CDR3 reads CASSFRGSNTGELFF. The CDR3 DNA reads TGTGCCAGCAGCTTTCGAGGTTCGAACACCGGGGAGCTGTTTTTT. This chain uses TRBV5-8 with TRBJ2-2; D is uncertain. Trimming cost V 2 bases and J 0 bases, with 8 bases left between them. The CDR3 is made up of 15 amino acids. In germline, CDR1 is SGHTS, CDR2 YDEGEE. The full variable domain, its missing parts supplied by reference TRBV5-8 and TRBJ2-2, is EAGVTQSPTHLIKTRGQQATLRCSPISGHTSVYWYQQALGLGLQFLLWYDEGEERNRGNFPPRFSGRQFPNYSSELNVNALELEDSALYLCASSFRGSNTGELFFGEGSRLTVL.

This chain joins TRBV9 and TRBJ2-3; D is unresolved. The germline V and J ends were trimmed by 0 bases and 3 bases, with 5 bases remaining between them. Germline CDR1 SGDLS, CDR2 YYNGEE. The CDR3 length is 13 residues. The DNA of the CDR3 is TGTGCCAGCAGCGTAGGTGGGACAGATACGCAGTATTTT. This gives the protein CASSVGGTDTQYF.

This clone has only one observation. The rearrangement uses TRBV18 and TRBJ2-2; TRBD2 agrees at 7 bases. Germline lookup yields CDR1 KGHSH and CDR2 LQKENI. Trimming at V came to 6 bases and at J to 3 bases, leaving 4 bases not matched to a gene. This CDR3 is built from 14 residues. Written as DNA, the CDR3 is TGTGCCAGCTCGCCCACTAGCGACACCGGGGAGCTGTTTTTT. Its protein is CASSPTSDTGELFF. The full variable domain, its missing parts supplied by reference TRBV18 and TRBJ2-2, is NAGVMQNPRHLVRRRGQEARLRCSPMKGHSHVYWYRQLPEEGLKFMVYLQKENIIDESGMPKERFSAEFPKEGPSILRIQQVVRGDSAAYFCASSPTSDTGELFFGEGSRLTVL.

The chain couples TRBV7-2 to TRBJ2-2, with 14 bases fitting TRBD2. CDR1 and CDR2 from the germline V gene are SGHTA and FQGNSA. V trimming: 3 bases; J trimming: 6 bases; junction bases outside the gene matches: 6. The CDR3 length is 17 residues. DNA of the CDR3: TGTGCCAGCAGCTTGATTCCGGGACTAGCGGGAGCCGGGGAGCTGTTTTTT. Translation gives CASSLIPGLAGAGELFF.

This chain links TRBV7-9 with TRBJ2-3; TRBD2 matches at 16 bases. Germline V gene sequence: CDR1 SEHNR, CDR2 FQNEAQ (reference sequence). This CDR3 region has 16 residues. The J segment lost 4 bases and the V segment lost 5 bases, leaving 3 bases of the junction unmatched. The CDR3: CASSAGTSGRADTQYF. The CDR3, as DNA: TGTGCCAGCAGCGCCGGGACTAGCGGGAGGGCAGATACGCAGTATTTT.

This chain links TRBV19 with TRBJ2-1; 11 bases are a match to TRBD1. The CDR3 spans 16 residues. Per germline, CDR1 LNHDA and CDR2 SQIVND (reference sequence). V trimming: 3 bases; J trimming: 5 bases; junction bases outside the gene matches: 6. CDR3 region: CASSMGPGQGDNEQFF. CDR3 in DNA: TGTGCCAGTAGTATGGGACCGGGACAGGGGGACAATGAGCAGTTCTTC.

The chain is built from TRBV7-9 and TRBJ2-2; D assignment may be TRBD1 or TRBD2 (6 bases each). This CDR3 spans 15 amino acids. Germline CDR1 and CDR2: SEHNR and FQNEAQ (reference sequence). V was cut by 3 bases and J by 2 bases, with 10 bases left in between. Here the CDR3 DNA reads TGTGCCAGCAGCTTCCCGGGGGCTAACACCGGGGAGCTGTTTTTT. Its translation: CASSFPGANTGELFF. The full variable domain, with the rest looked up from reference TRBV7-9 and TRBJ2-2, is DTGVSQNPRHKITKRGQNVTFRCDPISEHNRLYWYRQTLGQGPEFLTYFQNEAQLEKSRLLSDRFSAERPKGSFSTLEIQRTEQGDSAMYLCASSFPGANTGELFFGEGSRLTVL.

The chain has TRBV28 and TRBJ1-2; perhaps TRBD1 as D (5 bases). Germline CDR1 MDHEN, CDR2 SYDVKM. The CDR3 is 16 amino acids. V gave up 1 base and J gave up 2 bases, with 14 bases separating them. The CDR3 region has the DNA TGTGCCAGCAGTTTATCCCGGACAAAGGGGAACTATGGCTACACCTTC. Translated: CASSLSRTKGNYGYTF.

This chain joins TRBV7-6 and TRBJ1-6, with 9 bases matching TRBD1. J was trimmed by 10 bases and V by 0 bases; bases with no gene match: 13. From germline, CDR1 is SGHVS and CDR2 FNYEAQ. CDR3 length: 18 residues. The CDR3 here is CASSLAGQGAGGGSPLHF. CDR3 bases: TGTGCCAGCAGCTTAGCGGGACAGGGAGCAGGCGGAGGCTCACCCCTCCACTTT. The full variable domain, completed using reference TRBV7-6 and TRBJ1-6, is GAGVSQSPRYKVTKRGQDVALRCDPISGHVSLYWYRQALGQGPEFLTYFNYEAQQDKSGLPNDRFSAERPEGSISTLTIQRTEQRDSAMYRCASSLAGQGAGGGSPLHFGNGTRLTVT.

This rearrangement joins TRBV28 to TRBJ1-1; unclear D gene. The V end was cut by 2 bases, the J end by 1 base, with 5 bases between. CDR3 size: 13 residues. CDR1 MDHEN and CDR2 SYDVKM come from the germline V gene. The CDR3 sequence is CASSLPGNTEAFF. In DNA form, the CDR3 reads TGTGCCAGCAGTTTACCAGGGAACACTGAAGCTTTCTTT. The full variable domain, with the rest looked up from reference TRBV28 and TRBJ1-1, is DVKVTQSSRYLVKRTGEKVFLECVQDMDHENMFWYRQDPGLGLRLIYFSYDVKMKEKGDIPEGYSVSREKKERFSLILESASTNQTSMYLCASSLPGNTEAFFGQGTRLTVV.

This clone has only one observation. The CDR3: CASMKAGGAYEQYF. The CDR3 DNA reads as TGTGCCAGCATGAAAGCGGGAGGGGCTTACGAGCAGTACTTC. The gene calls are TRBV28 and TRBJ2-7; TRBD2 matches 10 bases. Germline CDR1 is MDHEN and CDR2 is SYDVKM. The CDR3 covers 14 residues. Trimming cost V 7 bases and J 4 bases; bases outside gene matches: 7.

The chain combines TRBV5-6 with TRBJ2-4; possibly TRBD1 for D (5 bases). V was shortened by 1 base and J by 7 bases, with 24 bases between the two germline ends. Per germline, CDR1 SGHDT and CDR2 YYEEEE. The length of the CDR3 is 18 residues. DNA of the CDR3: TGTGCCAGCAGCTTGTTGGGATCCACCGAGGCAACAGGCAACATTCAGTACTTC. It codes for CASSLLGSTEATGNIQYF.

The gene calls are TRBV18 and TRBJ2-1; 7 bases fit TRBD2. V was clipped by 6 bases and J by 8 bases; unmatched bases: 1. The CDR3 consists of 11 residues. The V gene's germline CDR1 is KGHSH and CDR2 LQKENI. CDR3 nucleotides: TGTGCCAGCTCCGGACTAGATGAGCAGTTCTTC. This encodes CASSGLDEQFF.

The chain joins TRBV27 to TRBJ1-2; 9 nucleotides agree with TRBD1. The germline V gene has CDR1 MNHEY and CDR2 SMNVEV (reference sequence). V lost 4 bases, J lost 10 bases, and 13 bases stayed unmatched. The CDR3 runs to 15 residues. The CDR3 sequence is CASSSEHRDRVTYTF. CDR3 in DNA: TGTGCCAGCAGTTCGGAACACCGGGACAGGGTGACCTACACCTTC.

In DNA, the CDR3 is TGTGCCAGCAGCCTGGGGGCGGGAGGCCGCCGGGAGACCCAGTACTTC. It codes for CASSLGAGGRRETQYF. The chain couples TRBV11-3 to TRBJ2-5, with 8 bases fitting TRBD2. Germline CDR1 reads SGHNT; CDR2 reads YENEEA. This CDR3 contains 16 residues. J was trimmed by 5 bases and V by 5 bases; bases with no gene match: 13.

The chain links TRBV11-2 to TRBJ1-2, with TRBD1 as a possible D gene (5 bases). Trimming left V 5 bases short and J 2 bases short, with 12 bases between. CDR3 length: 14 residues. Germline CDR1 and CDR2: SGHAT and FQNNGV. This CDR3 is CASSLPGRNYGYTF. The DNA of the CDR3 is TGTGCCAGCAGCCTACCGGGACGGAACTATGGCTACACCTTC.

The rearrangement joins TRBV19 to TRBJ2-7; D may match TRBD1 or TRBD2 (6 bases each). Germline assignment: CDR1 LNHDA and CDR2 SQIVND (reference sequence). The CDR3 contains 12 residues. V shed 7 bases and J shed 2 bases, with 9 bases lying between them. CDR3 in DNA: TGTGCCAGTAAGGGGGGCCCCTACGAGCAGTACTTC. It specifies CASKGGPYEQYF.

The genes are TRBV10-3 and TRBJ2-5; 9 bases line up with TRBD1. V lost 0 bases, J lost 5 bases, and 4 bases stayed unmatched. Germline V CDR1 and CDR2: ENHRY, SYGVKD. The CDR3 covers 15 residues. The CDR3 DNA reads as TGTGCCATCAGTGAGTCTGACAGGGGGGGCGAGACCCAGTACTTC. Protein product: CAISESDRGGETQYF.

CDR3 sequence (DNA): TGTGCCAGCAGCAATGGACTAGCGGGGCGCCTTTACGAGCAGTACTTC. It translates to CASSNGLAGRLYEQYF. The chain carries TRBV28 and TRBJ2-5; 12 nucleotides align to TRBD2. The better agreement between TRBJ2-7 and the DNA end casts doubt on the J call. This CDR3 comprises 16 residues. CDR1 is MDHEN and CDR2 is SYDVKM in the germline V gene.

CDR3: CAISVKGQETQYF. The DNA for the CDR3 is TGTGCCATCAGTGTGAAAGGGCAAGAGACCCAGTACTTC. The chain couples TRBV10-3 to TRBJ2-5; D unclear. CDR3 length: 13 amino acids. Per the germline V gene, CDR1 is ENHRY and CDR2 is SYGVKD. Between the trimmed V and J ends, which lost 4 bases and 2 bases, there was a span of 8 bases.

V gene TRBV6-1 combines with J gene TRBJ2-1; 9 nucleotides line up with TRBD1. CDR1 is MNHNS, CDR2 SASEGT, per germline. V dropped 0 bases and J dropped 6; count of bases not matched to a gene: 6. The CDR3 length is 16 residues. CDR3 coding DNA: TGTGCCAGCAGTGAAGCATCGGGACAGGGACGCAATGAGCAGTTCTTC. This encodes CASSEASGQGRNEQFF.

The V call is TRBV2, the J call TRBJ2-1; D call uncertain. V was trimmed by 8 bases and J by 6 bases, leaving 14 bases between them. Germline V lookup: CDR1 SNHLY, CDR2 FYNNEI. There are 13 residues in the CDR3. This CDR3 reads CASGYSSANEQFF. The CDR3 DNA reads TGTGCCAGCGGATACAGTTCGGCCAATGAGCAGTTCTTC.

The V and J genes are TRBV19 and TRBJ2-5, with a tentative D call TRBD2 (6 bases). CDR3 length equals 14 residues. V gave up 6 bases and J gave up 1 base, with 12 bases separating them. Germline values: CDR1 LNHDA, CDR2 SQIVND (reference sequence). This chain's CDR3 is CASRAHGGQETQYF. In DNA, the CDR3 is TGTGCCAGTAGAGCTCACGGGGGCCAAGAGACCCAGTACTTC.